These T cell receptor beta chains were read from a single sample in a study of graft-versus-host responses after intestinal transplantation. The table came from immunoSEQ multiplex PCR; TCRdb's copy has only in-frame clones and leaves some out. The sample records 50,000 to 75,000 clones, roughly 89% being singletons. This specimen was ileum tissue, taken less than 400 days after transplant. Receptors originate from a human patient who received an intestinal transplant, so some T cells may come from the graft donor. The CDR3 runs from the conserved cysteine through the conserved F or W. D genes are given only for firm matches. The listing skips clone size in some rows; elsewhere it reads once, few, many or a size class.

d_call	clone_size	v_call	j_call	cdr3_aa	cdr3_nt
-	-	TRBV28	TRBJ2-7	CASRPPPSGGEQYF	TGTGCCAGCCGCCCCCCCCCGTCTGGGGGCGAGCAGTACTTC
-	-	TRBV11-3	TRBJ1-5	CASSLNGAQPQHF	TGTGCCAGCAGCTTAAACGGTGCGCAGCCCCAGCATTTT
TRBD2	-	TRBV27	TRBJ2-7	CASSPPLKAGAKMHEQYF	TGTGCCAGCAGTCCGCCCCTAAAAGCGGGAGCTAAAATGCACGAGCAGTACTTC
TRBD1	-	TRBV12-5	TRBJ2-7	CASGYTDRGEENEQYF	TGTGCTAGTGGTTACACGGACAGGGGGGAAGAAAACGAGCAGTACTTC
TRBD2	-	TRBV6-1	TRBJ2-7	CASSEAPSGDLYEQYF	TGTGCCAGCAGTGAAGCACCTAGCGGGGATCTTTACGAGCAGTACTTC
TRBD2	-	TRBV18	TRBJ2-3	CASSPPIGTSGSFTDTQYF	TGTGCCAGCTCACCACCCATTGGGACTAGCGGGAGCTTCACAGATACGCAGTATTTT
-	few	TRBV21-1	TRBJ1-4	CASSKAGTGQNEKLFF	TGTGCCAGCAGCAAAGCCGGGACAGGACAAAATGAAAAACTGTTTTTT
TRBD2	-	TRBV11-2	TRBJ2-1	CASSWTSGNPNEQFF	TGTGCCAGCAGCTGGACTAGCGGGAATCCCAATGAGCAGTTCTTC
TRBD2	once	TRBV9	TRBJ2-7	CASSPGLAGEQYF	TGTGCCAGCAGCCCGGGACTAGCGGGCGAGCAGTACTTC
-	-	TRBV2	TRBJ2-7	CASSLSGEGYEQYF	TGTGCCAGCAGCCTATCCGGAGAGGGCTACGAGCAGTACTTC
-	-	TRBV5-1	TRBJ1-4	CASSAGPNEKLFF	TGCGCCAGCAGTGCCGGGCCTAATGAAAAACTGTTTTTT
TRBD2	-	TRBV30	TRBJ2-7	CAWSVGSGRDEQYF	TGTGCCTGGAGTGTAGGGTCAGGGAGGGACGAGCAGTACTTC
TRBD1	-	TRBV7-2	TRBJ2-3	CASSDRDRVTDTQYF	TGTGCCAGCAGCGACCGGGACAGGGTCACAGATACGCAGTATTTT
-	-	TRBV5-6	TRBJ1-1	CASTPLTGNTEAFF	TGTGCCAGCACCCCGCTGACAGGGAACACTGAAGCTTTCTTT
TRBD2	-	TRBV28	TRBJ2-3	CASSQLAVPTDTQYF	TGTGCCAGCAGTCAACTAGCGGTGCCAACAGATACGCAGTATTTT
TRBD1	-	TRBV2	TRBJ2-7	CASTTGTDSYEQYF	TGCGCCAGCACCACCGGGACAGACTCCTACGAGCAGTACTTC
-	once	TRBV5-1	TRBJ1-1	CASNLAGHTEAFF	TGCGCCAGCAATCTAGCAGGGCACACTGAAGCTTTCTTT
-	-	TRBV9	TRBJ1-4	CASSGFKDATTNEKLFF	TGTGCCAGCAGCGGATTTAAGGACGCGACAACTAATGAAAAACTGTTTTTT
-	-	TRBV30	TRBJ2-7	CAWSVSDGSYEQYF	TGTGCCTGGAGTGTGTCGGACGGATCCTACGAGCAGTACTTC
TRBD1	-	TRBV7-3	TRBJ2-7	CASSPRQGTGHEQYF	TGTGCCAGCAGCCCCCGACAGGGAACGGGACACGAGCAGTACTTC
-	few	TRBV28	TRBJ2-2	CASIGWGLNTGELFF	TGTGCCAGCATTGGGTGGGGTCTCAACACCGGGGAGCTGTTTTTT
TRBD2	-	TRBV2	TRBJ2-5	CASSEANSAGGATQYF	TGTGCCAGCAGTGAAGCTAATTCAGCGGGGGGCGCGACCCAGTACTTC
TRBD1	-	TRBV5-1	TRBJ2-4	CASSLGVTGLDIQYF	TGCGCCAGCAGCTTGGGGGTGACAGGGTTGGACATTCAGTACTTC
-	-	TRBV5-6	TRBJ1-2	CASSQQGNYGYTF	TGTGCCAGCAGTCAGCAGGGAAACTATGGCTACACCTTC
-	few	TRBV18	TRBJ2-3	CASSQVSSTDTQYF	TGTGCCAGCTCACAGGTTTCTAGCACAGATACGCAGTATTTT
-	once	TRBV19	TRBJ1-1	CASGFEVTEAFF	TGTGCCAGTGGATTTGAGGTGACTGAAGCTTTCTTT
-	-	TRBV2	TRBJ2-6	CASSEAPGLGANVLTF	TGTGCCAGCAGTGAAGCGCCGGGGCTGGGGGCCAACGTCCTGACTTTC
-	-	TRBV9	TRBJ1-1	CASSVVRRWPMNTEAFF	TGTGCCAGCAGCGTAGTAAGAAGATGGCCCATGAACACTGAAGCTTTCTTT
TRBD2	-	TRBV7-7	TRBJ2-1	CASSLALAGVNNEQFF	TGTGCTAGCAGCTTAGCGCTAGCGGGGGTAAATAATGAGCAGTTCTTC
TRBD2	-	TRBV28	TRBJ2-5	CASSLGGGETQYF	TGTGCCAGCAGTTTGGGGGGGGGAGAGACCCAGTACTTC
TRBD1	-	TRBV2	TRBJ1-6	CASLRDSSYNSPLHF	TGTGCCAGCCTCAGGGACAGCTCCTATAATTCACCCCTCCACTTT
-	-	TRBV4-3	TRBJ1-6	CASSQGTADLYNSPLHF	TGCGCCAGCAGCCAAGGGACCGCGGACCTGTATAATTCACCCCTCCACTTT
-	-	TRBV10-3	TRBJ2-3	CAIKKTGLAPSTDTQYF	TGTGCCATCAAAAAGACGGGCCTAGCGCCTAGCACAGATACGCAGTATTTT
TRBD1	once	TRBV23-1	TRBJ2-7	CASIRFWVQGGAYEQYF	TGCGCCAGCATTCGGTTTTGGGTACAGGGGGGAGCCTACGAGCAGTACTTC
TRBD1	-	TRBV6-4	TRBJ1-1	CASSPGQAYPMNTEAFF	TGTGCCAGCAGCCCCGGACAGGCCTACCCCATGAACACTGAAGCTTTCTTT
-	once	TRBV5-1	TRBJ2-7	CASSLDIGEQYF	TGCGCCAGCAGCTTGGACATCGGAGAGCAGTACTTC
-	-	TRBV25-1	TRBJ2-3	CASSDIGAVSTDTQYF	TGTGCCAGCAGTGACATCGGGGCAGTTAGCACAGATACGCAGTATTTT
TRBD2	-	TRBV4-1	TRBJ2-7	CASSQGLAYEQYF	TGCGCCAGCAGCCAGGGACTAGCGTACGAGCAGTACTTC
-	-	TRBV4-1	TRBJ1-1	CASSPLGDTEAFF	TGTGCCAGCAGCCCCTTGGGGGACACTGAAGCTTTCTTT
-	-	TRBV6-6	TRBJ2-2	CASRLVGELFF	TGTGCCAGCAGGCTAGTCGGGGAGCTGTTTTTT
-	-	TRBV6-1	TRBJ2-1	CATHGQRVYNEQFF	TGTGCCACCCATGGCCAGCGGGTCTACAATGAGCAGTTCTTC
-	-	TRBV5-1	TRBJ1-1	CASSFLQGNTEAFF	TGCGCCAGCAGCTTTTTACAGGGAAACACTGAAGCTTTCTTT
TRBD1	once	TRBV6-5	TRBJ1-1	CASSYSRQGWAEAFF	TGTGCCAGCAGTTACTCGAGACAGGGGTGGGCTGAAGCTTTCTTT
-	-	TRBV7-3	TRBJ2-5	CASSFVETQYF	TGTGCCAGCAGCTTTGTAGAGACCCAGTACTTC
TRBD2	once	TRBV29-1	TRBJ2-3	CSVVAGGLDTQYF	TGCAGCGTAGTGGCGGGAGGTTTGGATACGCAGTATTTT
TRBD1	-	TRBV28	TRBJ2-2	CASSYRGSGELFF	TGTGCCAGCAGTTACAGGGGCTCCGGGGAGCTGTTTTTT
-	-	TRBV6-5	TRBJ1-1	CASSYYAGVGEAFF	TGTGCCAGCAGTTACTATGCAGGGGTTGGTGAAGCTTTCTTT
-	-	TRBV11-2	TRBJ1-2	CASSSAGGYMGYGYTF	TGTGCCAGCAGCTCCGCCGGGGGGTACATGGGCTATGGCTACACCTTC
-	-	TRBV11-2	TRBJ2-7	CASSLPYYEQYF	TGTGCCAGCAGCTTGCCCTACTACGAGCAGTACTTC
-	-	TRBV2	TRBJ2-6	CASRIHTSGANVLTF	TGTGCCAGCAGAATTCATACGAGCGGGGCCAACGTCCTGACTTTC
TRBD1	-	TRBV27	TRBJ1-2	CASSLWGPGQDNYGYTF	TGTGCCAGCAGTTTATGGGGGCCCGGACAGGACAACTATGGCTACACCTTC
-	-	TRBV21-1	TRBJ2-2	CASSNLPGPHTGELFF	TGTGCCAGCAGCAATCTCCCCGGGCCCCACACCGGGGAGCTGTTTTTT